Listed here are 30 T cell receptor beta chains from one sample, sequenced in a study of shared clonotypes between healthy human individuals. Measured with immunoSEQ multiplex PCR; TCRdb has only the in-frame clones, and not every one. This sample has about 2.3 million clones, with just under 95% found just once. The sequenced sample consisted of naive CD4+ T cells from PBMCs. Subset specified: CD45RA+ positively selected. The origin of the receptors is a man aged 18 to 35 in good health. Some clones in this sample may be carry-over from other donors' samples.

The chain is built from TRBV7-9 and TRBJ2-7; D possibly corresponds to TRBD2 (5 bases). Germline loops: CDR1 SEHNR, CDR2 FQNEAQ (reference sequence). The V end was cut by 4 bases, the J end by 2 bases, with 15 bases between. This CDR3 contains 15 residues. The CDR3 loop is CASSSPAGVTYEQYF. The CDR3, as DNA: TGTGCCAGCAGCTCCCCAGCCGGGGTAACCTACGAGCAGTACTTC.

The CDR3 nucleotides read TGCGCCAGCAGCGCCGGGACAGGGTTCGATGAGCAGTTCTTC. Translated, it gives CASSAGTGFDEQFF. The rearrangement uses TRBV10-1 and TRBJ2-1; 9 nucleotides line up with TRBD1. The length of the CDR3 is 14 residues. J lost 8 bases, V lost 6 bases, and 8 bases had no gene match. The germline gives CDR1 WNHNN, CDR2 SYGVQD (reference sequence).

This clone occurred once. The chain employs TRBV4-1 and TRBJ2-3; the D gene is possibly TRBD1 (6 bases). Trimming removed 1 base from V and 9 bases from J, with 14 bases in between. Germline assignment: CDR1 MGHRA and CDR2 YSYEKL. CDR3 size: 14 residues. The CDR3 region has the DNA TGCGCCAGCAGCCAAGTTCAGGGGATAGTGACGCAGTATTTT. Its translation is CASSQVQGIVTQYF.

The chain has TRBV19 and TRBJ1-5; TRBD1 agrees at 9 bases. The V and J ends lost 7 bases and 7 bases, in that order; junction bases with no gene match: 5. The germline CDR1 and CDR2 sequences are LNHDA and SQIVND (reference sequence). CDR3 length: 13 residues. CDR3 protein: CASNRQGGQPQHF. As DNA, the CDR3 is TGTGCCAGTAACAGACAGGGGGGCCAGCCCCAGCATTTT. Filled out from reference TRBV19 and TRBJ1-5, the complete variable domain reads DGGITQSPKYLFRKEGQNVTLSCEQNLNHDAMYWYRQDPGQGLRLIYYSQIVNDFQKGDIAEGYSVSREKKESFPLTVTSAQKNPTAFYLCASNRQGGQPQHFGDGTRLSIL.

This clone was observed once. The chain recombines TRBV5-1 with TRBJ2-1; D might be TRBD1 (6 bases). Trimming took off 3 bases at V and 4 bases at J, with 14 bases between the two ends. The CDR3 totals 15 residues. From germline, CDR1 is SGHRS and CDR2 YFSETQ. The CDR3 loop reads CASSWLQGPYNEQFF. The DNA of the CDR3 is TGCGCCAGCAGCTGGCTACAGGGACCGTACAATGAGCAGTTCTTC.

The chain joins TRBV7-2 to TRBJ2-1; 11 bases line up with TRBD2. Trimming took 6 bases from V and 8 from J; bases not matched to a gene: 3. Germline V gene sequence: CDR1 SGHTA, CDR2 FQGNSA. This CDR3 spans 13 amino acids. CDR3 DNA: TGTGCCAGCAGGACTAGCGGGAAGGATGAGCAGTTCTTC. Translation gives CASRTSGKDEQFF.

The chain employs TRBV19 and TRBJ2-5; tentatively, D is TRBD2 (6 bases). The CDR3 length is 15 residues. Germline CDR1 LNHDA, CDR2 SQIVND (reference sequence). Trimming pared 5 bases from V and 1 base from J, leaving 14 bases between. DNA of the CDR3: TGTGCCAGTAGTTCCCGGGACTCCCTCCAAGAGACCCAGTACTTC. This translates into CASSSRDSLQETQYF.

The chain joins TRBV5-5 to TRBJ2-5; 7 bases are a match to TRBD1. The CDR3 extends over 14 amino acids. J lost 1 base, V lost 3 bases, and 3 bases had no gene match. Looked up from germline, CDR1 is SGHKS and CDR2 is YYEKEE (reference sequence). Written as DNA, the CDR3 is TGTGCCAGCAGCTCACGGACAGGCCAAGAGACCCAGTACTTC. This gives the protein CASSSRTGQETQYF.

CDR3 DNA: TGTGCCAGCAGAAGATGGATGAATCAGCCCCAGCATTTT. Its translation is CASRRWMNQPQHF. V usage is TRBV6-5 and J usage is TRBJ1-5; D unclear. The CDR3 has 13 amino acids. V dropped 6 bases and J dropped 4 bases, with 10 bases sitting between them. Germline CDR1 and CDR2: MNHEY and SVGAGI.

This chain joins TRBV5-1 and TRBJ2-6; possibly TRBD1 for D (6 bases). V lost 5 bases and J 0 bases, leaving 18 bases between the germline ends. This CDR3 is 18 amino acids long. The germline CDR1 and CDR2 sequences are SGHRS and YFSETQ. CDR3 loop: CASRRLGQGSSGANVLTF. The CDR3 DNA follows: TGCGCCAGCAGGAGGTTGGGCCAGGGGAGCTCTGGGGCCAACGTCCTGACTTTC.

The chain has TRBV28 and TRBJ1-2; 8 bases agree with TRBD1. Losses at the gene ends were 2 bases for V and 4 bases for J; bases not matched to a gene: 9. This CDR3 is 16 amino acids long. Germline CDR1 and CDR2: MDHEN and SYDVKM. The CDR3 region is CASSLPGQGGSYGYTF. The DNA for the CDR3 is TGTGCCAGCAGTTTACCCGGACAGGGAGGGAGCTATGGCTACACCTTC.

This chain links TRBV7-9 with TRBJ1-1; a possible D gene is TRBD1 (6 bases). V was pared by 5 bases and J by 3 bases, with 16 bases between. The CDR3 has 15 residues. The germline CDR1 and CDR2 sequences are SEHNR and FQNEAQ (reference sequence). CDR3 protein: CASSLIQGVDTEAFF. The CDR3 DNA reads as TGTGCCAGCAGCCTGATACAGGGTGTGGACACTGAAGCTTTCTTT.

This chain uses TRBV5-1 with TRBJ1-5; TRBD1 matches 9 bases. Trimming cost V 5 bases and J 8 bases; bases outside gene matches: 11. In germline, CDR1 is SGHRS, CDR2 YFSETQ. CDR3 length: 15 residues. The CDR3 reads CASRPGQGLFEPQHF. The CDR3 region has the DNA TGCGCCAGCAGACCGGGACAGGGTCTTTTTGAGCCCCAGCATTTT.

This chain connects TRBV9 to TRBJ1-2; tentatively, D is TRBD1 (6 bases). Trimming removed 4 bases at V and 5 bases at J, with 18 bases between. CDR1 is SGDLS and CDR2 is YYNGEE in the germline V gene. The CDR3 consists of 15 residues. The CDR3 DNA reads as TGTGCCAGCAGCACACAGGGCCCTGACCTTTATGGCTACACCTTC. This encodes CASSTQGPDLYGYTF.

The count of this clone is one. This sequence joins TRBV28 and TRBJ1-2, with D hard to call. Trimming stripped 9 bases from V and 0 bases from J, with 14 bases between. This CDR3 comprises 14 residues. The V gene's germline CDR1 is MDHEN and CDR2 SYDVKM. CDR3 sequence (DNA): TGTGCCAGTGGCGGCGCAGATACTAACTATGGCTACACCTTC. This sequence encodes CASGGADTNYGYTF.

The chain has TRBV28 and TRBJ2-3, with D perhaps assigned TRBD1 or TRBD2 (5 bases each). The CDR3 sequence is 15 residues long. V shed 4 bases and J shed 4 bases, with 15 bases lying between them. Looked up from germline, CDR1 is MDHEN and CDR2 is SYDVKM. The chain's CDR3 is CASSSAGDQADTQYF. For the CDR3, the DNA is TGTGCCAGCAGTTCAGCCGGGGACCAAGCAGATACGCAGTATTTT.

The chain carries TRBV10-3 and TRBJ2-1, with 13 bases fitting TRBD2. This CDR3 has 16 amino acids. Trimming cost V 2 bases and J 6 bases; bases outside gene matches: 4. Germline values: CDR1 ENHRY, CDR2 SYGVKD. The chain's CDR3 is CAISEKLAGGRNEQFF. CDR3 coding DNA: TGTGCCATCAGTGAGAAACTAGCGGGAGGGCGCAATGAGCAGTTCTTC.

The J gene is TRBJ2-1, the V gene TRBV4-1; D is possibly TRBD1 or TRBD2 (5 bases each). The V gene lost 8 bases and the J gene lost 6 bases, with 17 bases spanning the gap. CDR1 is MGHRA and CDR2 is YSYEKL in the germline V gene. The CDR3 has 14 amino acids. In DNA, the CDR3 is TGCGCCAGCGCTCAGGGAGTCCTTAGCAATGAGCAGTTCTTC. Its translation: CASAQGVLSNEQFF.

In DNA form, the CDR3 reads TGCGCCAGCAGGGACCCTCAGGGGCTCACTGAAGCTTTCTTT. This codes for CASRDPQGLTEAFF. The gene calls are TRBV5-1 and TRBJ1-1; D might be TRBD1 (6 bases). Trimming took 5 bases from V and 4 from J, leaving 15 bases between them. Germline CDR1 is SGHRS and CDR2 is YFSETQ. The CDR3 runs to 14 residues.

J is TRBJ1-5 and V is TRBV4-3; D is uncertain. From germline, CDR1 is LGHNA and CDR2 YSLEER. This CDR3 spans 13 amino acids. V was trimmed by 0 bases and J by 10 bases, leaving 10 bases between them. The CDR3 DNA sequence: TGCGCCAGCAGCCAAGATAGAACGCAACCCCAGCATTTT. It codes for CASSQDRTQPQHF.

There are a few counts of this clone. The same CDR3 arises from other DNA sequences in this sample as well. The chain is built from TRBV7-7 and TRBJ1-1; D is possibly TRBD1 (5 bases). Between the trimmed V and J ends, which lost 4 bases and 2 bases, there was a span of 8 bases. Germline lookup yields CDR1 SSHAT and CDR2 FNYEAQ (reference sequence). This CDR3 is built from 13 residues. The CDR3 is CASSSDRNTEAFF. In nucleotides, the CDR3 is TGTGCCAGCAGCTCCGACAGAAACACTGAAGCTTTCTTT.

The V and J genes are TRBV5-1 and TRBJ2-3; 14 bases agree with TRBD2. This CDR3 spans 18 amino acids. Germline CDR1 SGHRS, CDR2 YFSETQ. V shed 2 bases, J shed 3 bases, and the junction held 8 bases outside the gene matches. As DNA, the CDR3 is TGCGCCAGCAGCTTTGGACTAGCGGGAGGTCACGAGACAGATACGCAGTATTTT. Residues: CASSFGLAGGHETDTQYF.

This chain connects TRBV28 to TRBJ1-5, with D unclear. With 5 bases removed from V and 7 bases from J, the gap between germline ends came to 15 bases. Germline CDR1 MDHEN, CDR2 SYDVKM. This CDR3 is 14 amino acids long. The CDR3 DNA reads TGTGCCAGCAGTCTTGGTGGGCCGGTGCAGCCCCAGCATTTT. This translates into CASSLGGPVQPQHF.

CDR3 amino acids: CASSLPGEAFF. CDR3 in DNA: TGTGCCAGCTCACTCCCGGGAGAAGCTTTCTTT. V is TRBV18 and J is TRBJ1-1; D is unresolved. In germline, CDR1 is KGHSH, CDR2 LQKENI. This CDR3 is 11 amino acids long. V was pared by 4 bases and J by 8 bases, with 8 bases between.

The rearrangement links TRBV4-3 to TRBJ2-5; D not resolved. V lost 0 bases, J lost 1 base, and 12 bases lay in between. The CDR3 has 16 residues. The V gene's germline CDR1 is LGHNA and CDR2 YSLEER. The CDR3 DNA sequence: TGCGCCAGCAGCCAAGATTACACAGCTTTCCAAGAGACCCAGTACTTC. Protein product: CASSQDYTAFQETQYF.

This chain connects TRBV5-4 to TRBJ2-7; 14 bases line up with TRBD2. V trimming: 3 bases; J trimming: 4 bases; junction bases outside the gene matches: 9. The CDR3 is made up of 17 amino acids. CDR1 and CDR2 (germline): SGHNT, YYREEE (reference sequence). For the CDR3, the DNA is TGTGCCAGCAGCTACGGGACTAGCGGGAGAGGCGGGTACGAGCAGTACTTC. Protein sequence: CASSYGTSGRGGYEQYF.

V usage is TRBV11-3 and J usage is TRBJ2-2; the match to TRBD1 covers 7 bases. The CDR3 has 17 residues. The germline CDR1 and CDR2 sequences are SGHNT and YENEEA. The ends lost 1 base at V and 0 bases at J; junction bases unmatched: 5. The DNA of the CDR3 is TGTGCCAGCAGCTTAGGAGGGGACAGATCGAACACCGGGGAGCTGTTTTTT. This gives the protein CASSLGGDRSNTGELFF.

The chain employs TRBV5-1 and TRBJ2-1, with a weak D call TRBD2 (5 bases). The germline V and J ends were trimmed by 4 bases and 8 bases, with 19 bases remaining between them. The CDR3 covers 15 residues. Per the germline V gene, CDR1 is SGHRS and CDR2 is YFSETQ. This chain's CDR3 is CASSREPISVDEQFF. Here the CDR3 DNA reads TGCGCCAGCAGCAGGGAGCCCATAAGTGTTGATGAGCAGTTCTTC.

This chain links TRBV11-2 with TRBJ2-7; no clear D gene. CDR1 is SGHAT and CDR2 is FQNNGV in the germline V gene. CDR3 length equals 15 residues. Trimming left V 0 bases short and J 0 bases short, with 9 bases between. The CDR3 sequence: CASSLEGGASYEQYF. CDR3 DNA sequence: TGTGCCAGCAGCTTAGAGGGTGGAGCCTCCTACGAGCAGTACTTC.

This clone came up once. The rearrangement joins TRBV7-2 to TRBJ2-3; 9 bases fit TRBD2. After removal of 2 bases from V and 3 bases from J, the junction contained 12 bases not matched to a gene. This CDR3 is built from 18 residues. Germline V gene lookup returns CDR1 SGHTA and CDR2 FQGNSA. In DNA, the CDR3 is TGTGCCAGCAGCTTATTGGGCGGGAGGGCCGTGGGAACAGATACGCAGTATTTT. Protein sequence: CASSLLGGRAVGTDTQYF.